Described below is a single T cell receptor beta chain sequence and its context. The method was immunoSEQ multiplex PCR; TCRdb's version includes in-frame clones alone and lacks a portion of them. This sample has approximately 140,000 clones, with roughly 80% found just once. The record originates from a study of blood T cell repertoires in COVID-19. Turning to the study itself: From T cells, B-cell-depleted T cells, or PBMCs came the material, which was cDNA or gDNA.

Deletions cut 2 bases from V and 3 bases from J, with 6 bases between. From germline, CDR1 is SGHDT and CDR2 YYEEEE. The length of the CDR3 is 12 residues. The sequence was collected from a middle-aged woman with active or convalescent COVID-19. The sequenced sample consisted of peripheral blood. The V call is TRBV5-6, the J call TRBJ2-7; perhaps TRBD1 as D (6 bases). The CDR3 reads CASSLQGYEQYF. The CDR3 nucleotides are TGTGCCAGCAGCTTACAGGGCTACGAGCAGTACTTC.